This T cell receptor (beta chain) derives from a study of blood T cell repertoires in COVID-19 (TCRdb year 2020). Study-wide context: Samples covering the acute and convalescent phases of COVID-19 were provided by collaborators in the United States, Italy and Spain. The prospective study material was composed of cDNA or gDNA derived from T cells, B-cell-depleted T cells, or PBMCs. Subjects who had been exposed to COVID-19, were actively infected with it, or had recovered from it provided the deeply sampled blood TCRbeta repertoires that made up the dataset. A freely available public database, intended as a resource for researchers studying the immune response to SARS-CoV-2, is where the repertoires were released. The samples were drawn from two sources: the first 160 participants of the ongoing ImmuneRACE study, and 1,000 to 1,500 subjects contributed by 6 global collaborators. A de-identified subject ID, COVID-19 status, age in years and sex were almost always included in the sample metadata. Where available, HLA class I and class II types were taken from metadata supplied by the sample provider and were not determined by assay-based typing.

CDR1 and CDR2 are read off the germline V gene as SGHDT and YYEEEE. Taken from cysteine to phenylalanine, the CDR3 has 14 residues. Of all the DNA, just the CDR3 is kept, 42 bases in frame from base 1. V trim: 3 bases; J trim: 6 bases; unmatched bases: 5. In the prospective study, participants were 18 to 89 years old, resided in approximately 22 geographic areas of the United States, and were enrolled through a virtual design. Cohort assignment in the prospective study relied on participant-reported clinical history from a screening survey and a study questionnaire. Exposed participants had been in contact with someone with a PCR-confirmed or clinician-diagnosed COVID-19 case within 2 weeks of study entry. In the prospective study, mobile phlebotomists collected whole blood, serum and a nasopharyngeal or oropharyngeal swab from each participant. Prospective study participants could optionally give additional blood draws and questionnaires over a roughly 2-month period. Prospective study blood samples were shipped either frozen or at room temperature before DNA extraction.

Results and caveats for the whole study, not just this receptor: Clinical and demographic metadata were provided uncurated, with the amount varying by source and participant.

A remark on this clone: The target of this receptor is not known. Base qualities are missing; no much larger clone stands one base away.

The immunoSEQ Assay, a bias-controlled multiplex PCR, was used to amplify TCRbeta CDR3 regions from genomic DNA. In the original analysis: The number of nucleated cells in each sample was estimated by amplification of reference gene primers within the assay. To quantify the absolute abundance of each unique TCRbeta CDR3 rearrangement, sequence reads were collapsed and filtered. For each sample, productive Simpson clonality was calculated as the square root of Simpson's diversity index across productive rearrangements. Sourced from immuneACCESS, this table was stored by TCRdb with only in-frame sequences that have V and J called. A share of the clones is absent; for the studies checked, an unresolved V gene accounts for under half, and the remainder has no known explanation. That table gives V, J and clone size, and the DNA gave D and trimming. The sample table shows 210,000 or so clones, and around 90% are seen once. The ten largest clonotypes hold 3.7% of the sample.

The V and J segments used are TRBV5-6 and TRBJ2-7; TRBD2 matches 11 bases in the middle. The TCR was taken from a woman aged 25-40 years who had been exposed to COVID-19. Specimen: PBMCs or T cells enriched from blood (not recorded which). In nucleotide form, the sequence is TGTGCCAGCAGCTACGGACTAGCGGGCTCCGAGCAGTACTTC. It is translated as CASSYGLAGSEQYF.